The rows below give T cell receptor beta chains drawn from one sample of a study of T cells in Graves' hyperthyroidism and ophthalmopathy. MiXCR, run by TCRdb on the multiplex PCR reads, gives a single entry per CDR3 protein. The table shows 360,000 or so distinct CDR3 sequences, with 19% occurring only once. Sequencing input: blood. The source is a woman younger than 30 with Graves' hyperthyroidism. The CDR3 runs from the conserved cysteine through the conserved F or W. Each record gives: clone size, V gene, D gene, CDR3 protein. The D gene is left open where the match is weak. Clone sizes are given selectively: once, few, many, or a class where the clone is expanded.

size: .
V: TRBV28
D: TRBD2
CDR3: CASRGGGLSYEQYF

size: many
V: TRBV2
D: .
CDR3: CASSEWTATILQYF

size: .
V: TRBV12-3/TRBV12-4
D: .
CDR3: CASSHRKHSNQPQHF

size: many
V: TRBV6-5
D: .
CDR3: CASSYSGGELFF

size: many
V: TRBV5-1
D: .
CDR3: CATAVIVQGEQYF

size: many
V: TRBV12-5
D: .
CDR3: CASGLAMNTEAFF

size: many
V: TRBV18
D: .
CDR3: CASSTGGAGNTIYF

size: .
V: TRBV12-3/TRBV12-4
D: .
CDR3: CASSFGGGPSYEQYF

size: many
V: TRBV10-3
D: .
CDR3: CAISGHPANYGYTF

size: many
V: TRBV4-1
D: .
CDR3: CASSQVVARDFYEQYF

size: many
V: TRBV6-1
D: .
CDR3: CASTARDDYGYTF

size: many
V: TRBV6-2/TRBV6-3
D: TRBD1
CDR3: CASSSGQGDTGELFF

size: many
V: TRBV27
D: .
CDR3: CASSLTPEDYGYTF

size: many
V: TRBV5-1
D: .
CDR3: CASSLRGPFSGNTIYF

size: many
V: TRBV6-5
D: TRBD1
CDR3: CASSRRQGDQPQHF

size: .
V: TRBV12-3/TRBV12-4
D: .
CDR3: CASSSHRERSYGYTF

size: .
V: TRBV6-1
D: .
CDR3: CASSLLAVGSYEQYF

size: many
V: TRBV6-1
D: .
CDR3: CASSALTGQGGRTGELFF

size: .
V: TRBV6-1
D: TRBD2
CDR3: CASSPRLAGGIRETQYF

size: .
V: TRBV30
D: .
CDR3: CASSSGQTLNTEAFF

size: few
V: TRBV11-2
D: .
CDR3: CASSLEIRVYEQYF

size: .
V: TRBV7-2
D: .
CDR3: CASRGIGEKLFF

size: many
V: TRBV5-1
D: .
CDR3: CASSLGPRAEGEAFF

size: .
V: TRBV29-1
D: TRBD2
CDR3: CSVEVAGGPQETQYF

size: few
V: TRBV9
D: .
CDR3: CASSVAGGPGSPLHF

size: many
V: TRBV20-1
D: TRBD1
CDR3: CSARRDRSTEAFF

size: .
V: TRBV2
D: .
CDR3: CASRPWTIPNYGYTF

size: many
V: TRBV7-2
D: TRBD1
CDR3: CASSLGGQGASGYTF

size: many
V: TRBV6-5
D: TRBD1
CDR3: CASSSRDSKGLQAFF

size: many
V: TRBV5-1
D: TRBD2
CDR3: CASSPGGYREQYF

size: many
V: TRBV24-1
D: .
CDR3: CATSESGRNTEAFF

size: .
V: TRBV11-2
D: .
CDR3: CASSGNRVGYTF

size: .
V: TRBV7-2
D: .
CDR3: CASSFDRTYGYTF

size: many
V: TRBV18
D: .
CDR3: CASSPRTAYGYTF

size: few
V: TRBV12-3/TRBV12-4
D: .
CDR3: CASSLNRWNIQYF

size: few
V: TRBV5-1
D: .
CDR3: CASRHGGAGVETQYF

size: many
V: TRBV28
D: .
CDR3: CASSSTGLLYGYTF

size: once
V: TRBV6-1
D: .
CDR3: CASSEVGRDYEQYF

size: many
V: TRBV20-1
D: TRBD1
CDR3: CSAGTGYEQYF

size: .
V: TRBV6-1
D: .
CDR3: CASTLRDYNYGYTF

size: .
V: TRBV27
D: TRBD2
CDR3: CASSLRGGLFYEQYF

size: many
V: TRBV5-1
D: .
CDR3: CASSLQGSDGYTF

size: .
V: TRBV20-1
D: .
CDR3: CSARRRDREPTGELVF

size: .
V: TRBV28
D: TRBD1
CDR3: CASSSPGQGAYGYTF

size: few
V: TRBV5-6
D: .
CDR3: CASSSVGGPNTEAFF

size: many
V: TRBV6-5
D: .
CDR3: CASSSTYRNTEAFF

size: .
V: TRBV7-4
D: .
CDR3: CASSLGGGVGGRYEQYF

size: few
V: TRBV5-1
D: .
CDR3: CASSVANLEYQETQYF

size: many
V: TRBV12-3/TRBV12-4
D: TRBD1
CDR3: CASSLGLYSRRGRDTEAFF

size: many
V: TRBV19
D: .
CDR3: CATSPGQIYGYTF

size: few
V: TRBV18
D: .
CDR3: CASSPPNRVYYEQYF

size: few
V: TRBV7-8
D: TRBD1
CDR3: CASSPNPGQGISFF

size: many
V: TRBV7-9
D: .
CDR3: CASSTRGRVNQETQYF

size: .
V: TRBV4-1
D: TRBD1
CDR3: CASSQGTGDQETQYF

size: many
V: TRBV5-4
D: .
CDR3: CASSLLVVRGRTYGYTF